These 4 T cell receptor beta chains were sequenced from one sample in a study of glioma-infiltrating T cells after dendritic cell vaccination. Time point: after dendritic cell vaccination, including at tumor progression/relapse. Profiled with immunoSEQ multiplex PCR; TCRdb holds only in-frame clones, not every one. The table has about 46,000 clones, roughly 90% seen once. The sequencing here drew on blood, taken after dendritic cell vaccination. These receptors were collected from a human donor with glioblastoma.

The rearrangement links TRBV9 to TRBJ1-1, with D possibly being TRBD1 (5 bases). The ends were cut back, 5 bases at V and 1 base at J, with 12 bases in the middle. The CDR3 spans 14 residues. From germline, CDR1 is SGDLS and CDR2 YYNGEE. CDR3 amino acids: CASRLGLTNTEAFF. The CDR3 coding sequence is TGTGCCAGCAGACTGGGACTGACGAACACTGAAGCTTTCTTT.

V usage is TRBV20-1 and J usage is TRBJ1-1; unclear D gene. The CDR3 spans 11 residues. The V gene lost 0 bases and the J gene lost 11 bases, with 10 bases spanning the gap. Germline CDR1 reads DFQATT; CDR2 reads SNEGSKA (reference sequence). In DNA, the CDR3 is TGCAGTGCTAGAGATACCCCCGGGGCTTTCTTT. Its translation is CSARDTPGAFF.

This sequence joins TRBV28 and TRBJ1-5; no definite D call. The CDR3 runs 12 residues. Looked up from germline, CDR1 is MDHEN and CDR2 is SYDVKM. Trimming cost V 3 bases and J 6 bases, with 6 bases left between them. The CDR3, as DNA: TGTGCCAGCAGTTTTATCAGTCAGCCCCAGCATTTT. Translated: CASSFISQPQHF. Combining the CDR3 with reference TRBV28 and TRBJ1-5 gives the whole variable domain DVKVTQSSRYLVKRTGEKVFLECVQDMDHENMFWYRQDPGLGLRLIYFSYDVKMKEKGDIPEGYSVSREKKERFSLILESASTNQTSMYLCASSFISQPQHFGDGTRLSIL.

The chain uses TRBV19 and TRBJ2-7; 7 nucleotides line up with TRBD1. CDR1 is LNHDA, CDR2 SQIVND, per germline (reference sequence). Germline trimming cut 3 bases from V and 6 bases from J; bases unmatched to any gene: 5. The CDR3 covers 13 residues. CDR3 bases: TGTGCCAGTAGTATTAACAGGGGTACCGAGCAGTACTTC. This codes for CASSINRGTEQYF.